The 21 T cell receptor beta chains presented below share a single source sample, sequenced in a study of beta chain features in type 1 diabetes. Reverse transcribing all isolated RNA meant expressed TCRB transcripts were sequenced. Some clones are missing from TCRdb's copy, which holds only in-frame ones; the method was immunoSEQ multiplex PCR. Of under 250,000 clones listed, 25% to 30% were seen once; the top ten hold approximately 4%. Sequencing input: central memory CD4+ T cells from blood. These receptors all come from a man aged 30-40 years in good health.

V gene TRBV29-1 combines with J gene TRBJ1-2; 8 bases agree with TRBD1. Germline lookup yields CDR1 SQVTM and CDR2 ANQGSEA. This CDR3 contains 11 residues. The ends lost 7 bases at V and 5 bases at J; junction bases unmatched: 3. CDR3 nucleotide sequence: TGCAGCGATCGGACAGGGTATGGCTACACCTTC. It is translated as CSDRTGYGYTF.

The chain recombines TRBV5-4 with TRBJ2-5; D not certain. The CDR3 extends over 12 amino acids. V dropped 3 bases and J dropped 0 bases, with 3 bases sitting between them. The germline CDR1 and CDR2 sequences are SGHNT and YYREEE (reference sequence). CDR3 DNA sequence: TGTGCCAGCAGCTCGTACCAAGAGACCCAGTACTTC. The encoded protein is CASSSYQETQYF.

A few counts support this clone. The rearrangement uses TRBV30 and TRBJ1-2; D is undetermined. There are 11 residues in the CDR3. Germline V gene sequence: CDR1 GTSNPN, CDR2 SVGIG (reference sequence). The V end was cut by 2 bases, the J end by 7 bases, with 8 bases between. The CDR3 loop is CAWSHKRGYTF. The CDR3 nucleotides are TGTGCCTGGAGTCATAAGCGTGGCTACACCTTC.

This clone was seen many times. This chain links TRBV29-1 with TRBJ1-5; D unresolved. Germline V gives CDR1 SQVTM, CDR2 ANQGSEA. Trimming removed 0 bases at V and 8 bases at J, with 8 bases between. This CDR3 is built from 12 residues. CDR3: CSVEEVGEPQHF. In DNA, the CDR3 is TGCAGCGTTGAAGAGGTGGGCGAGCCCCAGCATTTT.

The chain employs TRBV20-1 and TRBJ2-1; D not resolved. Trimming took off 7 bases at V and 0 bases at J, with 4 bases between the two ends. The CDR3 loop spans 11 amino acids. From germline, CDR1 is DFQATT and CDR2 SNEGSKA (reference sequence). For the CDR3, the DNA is TGCAGTGGGGGCTCCTACAATGAGCAGTTCTTC. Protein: CSGGSYNEQFF.

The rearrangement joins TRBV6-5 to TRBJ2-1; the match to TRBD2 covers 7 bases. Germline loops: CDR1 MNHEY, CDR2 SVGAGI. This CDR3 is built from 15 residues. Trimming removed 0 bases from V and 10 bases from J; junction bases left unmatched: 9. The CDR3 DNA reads TGTGCCAGCAGTTACTCCTTGACCCCCGGGGGGGAGCAGTTCTTC. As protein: CASSYSLTPGGEQFF.

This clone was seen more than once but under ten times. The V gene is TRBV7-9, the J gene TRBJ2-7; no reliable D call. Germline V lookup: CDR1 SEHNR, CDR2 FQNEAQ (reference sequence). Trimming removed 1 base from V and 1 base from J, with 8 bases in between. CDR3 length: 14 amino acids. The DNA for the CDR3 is TGTGCCAGCAGCTTAGACGGCTTGTCCTACGAGCAGTACTTC. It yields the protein CASSLDGLSYEQYF. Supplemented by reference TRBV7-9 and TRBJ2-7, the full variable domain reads DTGVSQNPRHKITKRGQNVTFRCDPISEHNRLYWYRQTLGQGPEFLTYFQNEAQLEKSRLLSDRFSAERPKGSFSTLEIQRTEQGDSAMYLCASSLDGLSYEQYFGPGTRLTVT.

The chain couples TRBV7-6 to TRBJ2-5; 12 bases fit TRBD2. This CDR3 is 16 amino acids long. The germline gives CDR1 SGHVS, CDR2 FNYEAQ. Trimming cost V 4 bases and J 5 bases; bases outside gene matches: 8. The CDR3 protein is CASSSPTSGRSETQYF. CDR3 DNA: TGTGCCAGCAGCTCCCCGACTAGCGGGAGATCGGAGACCCAGTACTTC.

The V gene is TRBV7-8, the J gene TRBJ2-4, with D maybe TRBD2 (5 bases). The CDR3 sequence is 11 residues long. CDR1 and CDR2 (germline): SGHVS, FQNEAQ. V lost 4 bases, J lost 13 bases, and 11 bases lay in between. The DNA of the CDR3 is TGTGCCAGCAGCTCGGGAATAACACAGTACTTC. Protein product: CASSSGITQYF.

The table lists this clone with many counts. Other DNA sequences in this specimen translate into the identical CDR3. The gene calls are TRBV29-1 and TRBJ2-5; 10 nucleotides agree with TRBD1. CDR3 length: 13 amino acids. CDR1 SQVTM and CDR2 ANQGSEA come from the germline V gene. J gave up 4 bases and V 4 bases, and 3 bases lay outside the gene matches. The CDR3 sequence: CSVGTGGGETQYF. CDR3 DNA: TGCAGCGTTGGGACAGGGGGAGGAGAGACCCAGTACTTC. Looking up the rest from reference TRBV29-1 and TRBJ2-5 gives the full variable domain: SAVISQKPSRDICQRGTSLTIQCQVDSQVTMMFWYRQQPGQSLTLIATANQGSEATYESGFVIDKFPISRPNLTFSTLTVSNMSPEDSSIYLCSVGTGGGETQYFGPGTRLLVL.

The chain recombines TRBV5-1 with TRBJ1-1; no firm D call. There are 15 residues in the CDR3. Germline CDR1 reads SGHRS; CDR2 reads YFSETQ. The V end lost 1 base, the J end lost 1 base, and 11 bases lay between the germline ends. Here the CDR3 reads CASSLNGEPNTEAFF. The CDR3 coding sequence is TGCGCCAGCAGCTTGAATGGGGAACCGAACACTGAAGCTTTCTTT.

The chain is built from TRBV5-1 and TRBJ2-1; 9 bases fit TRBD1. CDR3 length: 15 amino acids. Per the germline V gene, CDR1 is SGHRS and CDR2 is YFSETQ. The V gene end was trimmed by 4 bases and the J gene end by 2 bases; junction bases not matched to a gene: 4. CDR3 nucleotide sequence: TGCGCCAGCAGCCCTGGACAGGGGACCTACAATGAGCAGTTCTTC. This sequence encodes CASSPGQGTYNEQFF.

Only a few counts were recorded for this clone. The CDR3 reads CASSYSSNNEQFF. CDR3 DNA sequence: TGTGCCAGCAGTTACTCGAGTAACAATGAGCAGTTCTTC. The rearrangement uses TRBV6-5 and TRBJ2-1; D gene uncertain. CDR1 MNHEY and CDR2 SVGAGI come from the germline V gene. The CDR3 contains 13 residues. The germline V and J ends were trimmed by 0 bases and 5 bases, with 5 bases remaining between them.

The CDR3 DNA reads as TGTGCCACCAGCAGAGAACGGAACAGGGGAGGAGAGACCCAGTACTTC. This sequence encodes CATSRERNRGGETQYF. V and J are TRBV15 and TRBJ2-5; D possibly corresponds to TRBD1 (7 bases). Trimming removed 0 bases from V and 4 bases from J, with 15 bases in between. Germline-derived CDR1 and CDR2 are LNHNV and YYDKDF (reference sequence). The CDR3 sequence is 16 residues long.

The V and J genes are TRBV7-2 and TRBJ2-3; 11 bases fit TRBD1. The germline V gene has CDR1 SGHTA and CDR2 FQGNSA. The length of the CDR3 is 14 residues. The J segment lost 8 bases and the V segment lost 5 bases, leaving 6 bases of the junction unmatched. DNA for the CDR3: TGTGCCAGCAGCCGAGGGGGACAGGGGGGTACGCAGTATTTT. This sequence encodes CASSRGGQGGTQYF.

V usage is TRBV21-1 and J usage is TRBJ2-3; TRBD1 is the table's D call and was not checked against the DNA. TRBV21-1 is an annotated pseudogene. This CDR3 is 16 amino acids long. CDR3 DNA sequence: TGTGCCAGCAGCAAAAAGGGGACAGGGGAGCCCGATACGCAGTATTTT. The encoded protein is CASSKKGTGEPDTQYF.

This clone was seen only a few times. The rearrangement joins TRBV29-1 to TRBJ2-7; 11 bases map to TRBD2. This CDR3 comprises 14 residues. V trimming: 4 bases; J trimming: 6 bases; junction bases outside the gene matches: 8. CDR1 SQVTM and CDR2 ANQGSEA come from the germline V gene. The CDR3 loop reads CSVGRTSGRSEQYF. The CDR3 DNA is TGCAGCGTTGGTCGCACTAGCGGGAGAAGCGAGCAGTACTTC.

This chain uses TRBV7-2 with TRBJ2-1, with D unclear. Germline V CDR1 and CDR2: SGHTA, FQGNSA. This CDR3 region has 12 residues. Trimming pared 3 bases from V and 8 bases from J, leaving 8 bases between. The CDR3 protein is CASSFRIDEQFF. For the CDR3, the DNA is TGTGCCAGCAGCTTCCGTATCGATGAGCAGTTCTTC. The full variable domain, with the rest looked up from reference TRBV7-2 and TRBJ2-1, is GAGVSQSPSNKVTEKGKDVELRCDPISGHTALYWYRQSLGQGLEFLIYFQGNSAPDKSGLPSDRFSAERTGGSVSTLTIQRTQQEDSAVYLCASSFRIDEQFFGPGTRLTVL.

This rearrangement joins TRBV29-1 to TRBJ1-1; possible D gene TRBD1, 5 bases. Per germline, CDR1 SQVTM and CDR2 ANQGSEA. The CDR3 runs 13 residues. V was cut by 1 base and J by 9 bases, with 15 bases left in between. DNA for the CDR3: TGCAGCGTTGAAGGACAGCTATCTCGGAAAGCTTTCTTT. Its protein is CSVEGQLSRKAFF.

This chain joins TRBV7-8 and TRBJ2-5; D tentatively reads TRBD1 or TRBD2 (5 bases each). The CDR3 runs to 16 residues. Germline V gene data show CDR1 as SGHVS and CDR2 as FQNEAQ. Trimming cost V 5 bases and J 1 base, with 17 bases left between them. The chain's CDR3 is CASSLAPGTAQETQYF. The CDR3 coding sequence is TGTGCCAGCAGCCTCGCCCCCGGGACGGCCCAAGAGACCCAGTACTTC.

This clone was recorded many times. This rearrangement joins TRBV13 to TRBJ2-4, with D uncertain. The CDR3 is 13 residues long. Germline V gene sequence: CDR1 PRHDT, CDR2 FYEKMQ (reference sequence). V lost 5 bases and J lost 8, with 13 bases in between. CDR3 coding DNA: TGTGCCAGCAGCGGCCCAATCGGGCACATTCAGTACTTC. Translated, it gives CASSGPIGHIQYF.